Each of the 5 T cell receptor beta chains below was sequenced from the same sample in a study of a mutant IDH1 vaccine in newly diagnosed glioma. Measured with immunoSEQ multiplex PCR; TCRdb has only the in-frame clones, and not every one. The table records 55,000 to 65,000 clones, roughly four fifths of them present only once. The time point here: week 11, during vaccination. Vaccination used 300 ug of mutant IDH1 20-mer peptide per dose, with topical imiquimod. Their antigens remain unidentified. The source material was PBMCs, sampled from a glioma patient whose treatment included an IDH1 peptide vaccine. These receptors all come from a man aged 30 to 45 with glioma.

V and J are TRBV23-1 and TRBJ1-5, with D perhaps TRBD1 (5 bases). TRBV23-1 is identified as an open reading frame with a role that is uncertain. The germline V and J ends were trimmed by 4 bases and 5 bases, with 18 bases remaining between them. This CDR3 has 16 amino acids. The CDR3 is CASSPQSGTFHQPQHF. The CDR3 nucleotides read TGCGCCAGCAGTCCTCAGTCAGGGACGTTTCATCAGCCCCAGCATTTT.

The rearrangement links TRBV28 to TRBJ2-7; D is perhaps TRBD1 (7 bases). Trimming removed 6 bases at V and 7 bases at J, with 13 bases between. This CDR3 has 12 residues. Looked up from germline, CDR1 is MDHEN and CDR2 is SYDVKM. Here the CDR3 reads CASRPGGWEQYF. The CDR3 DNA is TGTGCCAGCAGGCCAGGGGGGTGGGAGCAGTACTTC.

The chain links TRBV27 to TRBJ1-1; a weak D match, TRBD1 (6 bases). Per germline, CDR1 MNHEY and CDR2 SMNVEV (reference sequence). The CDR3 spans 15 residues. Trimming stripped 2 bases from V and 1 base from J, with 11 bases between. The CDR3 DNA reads TGTGCCAGCAGTTTAAGGATGGACAGGAACACTGAAGCTTTCTTT. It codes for CASSLRMDRNTEAFF.

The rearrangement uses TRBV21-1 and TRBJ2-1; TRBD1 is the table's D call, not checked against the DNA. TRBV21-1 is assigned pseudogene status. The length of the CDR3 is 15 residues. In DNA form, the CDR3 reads TGTGCCAGCAGCAACGGGACAGGGCTTCGGTCTGAGCAGTTCTTC. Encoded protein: CASSNGTGLRSEQFF.

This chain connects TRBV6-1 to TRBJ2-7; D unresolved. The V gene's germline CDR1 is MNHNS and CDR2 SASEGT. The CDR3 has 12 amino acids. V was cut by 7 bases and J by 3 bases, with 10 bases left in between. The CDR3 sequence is CASTDDNYEQYF. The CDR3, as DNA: TGTGCCAGCACCGATGACAACTACGAGCAGTACTTC.